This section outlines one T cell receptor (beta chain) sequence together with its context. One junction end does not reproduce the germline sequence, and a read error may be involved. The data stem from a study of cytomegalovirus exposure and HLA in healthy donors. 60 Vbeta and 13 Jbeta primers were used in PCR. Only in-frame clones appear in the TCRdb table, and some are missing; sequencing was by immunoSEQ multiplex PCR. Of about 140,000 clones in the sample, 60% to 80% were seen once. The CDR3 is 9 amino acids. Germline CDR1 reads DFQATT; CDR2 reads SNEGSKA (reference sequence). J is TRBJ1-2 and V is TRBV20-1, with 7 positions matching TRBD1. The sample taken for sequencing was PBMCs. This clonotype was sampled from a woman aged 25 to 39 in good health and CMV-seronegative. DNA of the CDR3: TGCAGTGCTCAGGGCAGGGGGGCCTTC. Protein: CSAQGRGAF.